The clone carrying this TCR beta chain was seen once. Other DNA sequences within the sample encode an identical CDR3. Repertoires were generated with immunoSEQ multiplex PCR, while TCRdb's copy carries only in-frame clones and drops some. Seen here are some 180,000 clones, about four fifths observed once, and the top ten hold around 5.9%. This record belongs to a study of blood T cell repertoires in COVID-19. The clonotype comes from a woman in her thirties or forties with COVID-19, enrolled during active disease. Source material: peripheral blood.

CDR3 DNA: TGTGCCTGGGGCGGACAGGGGCAAAACACCATATATTTT. Residues: CAWGGQGQNTIYF. The rearrangement links TRBV30 to TRBJ1-3; 9 bases line up with TRBD1. CDR3 length equals 13 residues. With 5 bases clipped from V and 6 bases from J, the junction kept 5 bases outside the gene matches. The germline CDR1 and CDR2 sequences are GTSNPN and SVGIG (reference sequence).